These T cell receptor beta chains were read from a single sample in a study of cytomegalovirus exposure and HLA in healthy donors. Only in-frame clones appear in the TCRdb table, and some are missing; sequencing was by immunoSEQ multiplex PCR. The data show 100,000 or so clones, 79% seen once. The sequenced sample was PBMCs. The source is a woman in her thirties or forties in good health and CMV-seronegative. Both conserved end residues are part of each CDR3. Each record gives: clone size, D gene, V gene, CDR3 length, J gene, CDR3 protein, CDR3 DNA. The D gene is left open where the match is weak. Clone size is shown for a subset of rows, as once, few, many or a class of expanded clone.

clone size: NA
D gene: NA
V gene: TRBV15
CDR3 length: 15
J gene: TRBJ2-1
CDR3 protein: CATSRDYSSYNEQFF
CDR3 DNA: TGTGCCACCAGCAGGGACTACAGCTCCTACAATGAGCAGTTCTTC

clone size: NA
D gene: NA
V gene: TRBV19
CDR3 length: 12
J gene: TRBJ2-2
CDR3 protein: CASSIWPQELFF
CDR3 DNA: TGTGCCAGTAGTATTTGGCCGCAGGAGCTGTTTTTT

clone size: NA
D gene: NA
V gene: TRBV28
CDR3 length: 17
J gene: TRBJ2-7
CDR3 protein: CASSLMAAGAPPYEQYF
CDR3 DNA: TGTGCCAGCAGTTTAATGGCCGCGGGGGCCCCTCCCTACGAGCAGTACTTC

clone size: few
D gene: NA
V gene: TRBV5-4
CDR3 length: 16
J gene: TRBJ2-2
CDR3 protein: CASSPPGGAPDGELFF
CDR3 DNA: TGTGCCAGCAGCCCCCCGGGGGGCGCCCCGGACGGGGAGCTGTTTTTT

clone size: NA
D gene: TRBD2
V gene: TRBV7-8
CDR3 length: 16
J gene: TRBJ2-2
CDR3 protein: CASSLLSGGNTGELFF
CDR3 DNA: TGTGCCAGCAGCTTACTGAGCGGGGGGAACACCGGGGAGCTGTTTTTT

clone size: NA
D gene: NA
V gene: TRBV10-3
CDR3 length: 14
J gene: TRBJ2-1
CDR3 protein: CASSTPSLNNEQFF
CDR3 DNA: TGTGCCTCCAGTACCCCCAGTCTTAACAATGAGCAGTTCTTC

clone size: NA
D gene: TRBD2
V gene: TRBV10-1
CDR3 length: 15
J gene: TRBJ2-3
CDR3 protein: CASSDGGGAHDTQYF
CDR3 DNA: TGCGCCAGCAGTGACGGCGGGGGGGCCCACGATACGCAGTATTTT

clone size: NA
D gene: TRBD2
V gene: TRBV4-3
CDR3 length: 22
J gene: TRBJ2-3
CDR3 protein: CASSQELPGTSGGAEDTDTQYF
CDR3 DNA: TGCGCCAGCAGCCAAGAACTTCCCGGGACTAGCGGGGGGGCCGAAGACACAGATACGCAGTATTTT

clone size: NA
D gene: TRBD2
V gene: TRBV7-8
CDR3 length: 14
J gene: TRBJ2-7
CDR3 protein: CASSVETSSVGQYF
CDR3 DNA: TGTGCCAGCAGCGTTGAGACTAGCTCGGTGGGGCAGTACTTC

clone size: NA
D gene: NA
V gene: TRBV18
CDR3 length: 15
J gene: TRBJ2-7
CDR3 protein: CASSLAETSSYEQYF
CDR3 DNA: TGTGCCAGCTCCCTCGCGGAGACTAGCTCCTACGAGCAGTACTTC

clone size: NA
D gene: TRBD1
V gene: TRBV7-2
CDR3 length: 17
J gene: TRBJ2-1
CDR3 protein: CASSFTGTGAQYNEQFF
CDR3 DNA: TGTGCCAGCAGCTTTACCGGGACAGGGGCGCAATACAATGAGCAGTTCTTC

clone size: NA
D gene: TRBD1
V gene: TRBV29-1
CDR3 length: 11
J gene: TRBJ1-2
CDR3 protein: CSVGTVRGYTF
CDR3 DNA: TGCAGCGTAGGGACAGTACGTGGCTACACCTTC

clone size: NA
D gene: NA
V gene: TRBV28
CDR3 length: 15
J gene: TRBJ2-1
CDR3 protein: CASRPLGRSWDEQFF
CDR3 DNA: TGTGCCAGCAGGCCCTTGGGCAGATCTTGGGATGAGCAGTTCTTC

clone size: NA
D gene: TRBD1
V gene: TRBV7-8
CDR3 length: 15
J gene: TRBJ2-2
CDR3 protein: CASSLGPGGTGELFF
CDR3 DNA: TGTGCCAGCAGCTTAGGGCCAGGGGGCACCGGGGAGCTGTTTTTT

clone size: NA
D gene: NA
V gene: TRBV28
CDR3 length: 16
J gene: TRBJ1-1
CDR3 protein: CASSPPGALSATEAFF
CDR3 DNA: TGTGCCAGCAGTCCCCCTGGGGCGCTTTCGGCCACTGAAGCTTTCTTT

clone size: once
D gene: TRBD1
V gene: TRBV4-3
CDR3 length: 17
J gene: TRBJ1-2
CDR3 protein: CASSESRTGGAGNGYTF
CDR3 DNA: TGCGCCAGCAGCGAGTCCCGGACAGGGGGCGCTGGGAATGGCTACACCTTC

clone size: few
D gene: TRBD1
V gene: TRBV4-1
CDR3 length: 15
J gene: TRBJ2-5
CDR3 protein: CASSQGAAGGETQYF
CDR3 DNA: TGCGCCAGCAGCCAAGGGGCGGCAGGGGGAGAGACCCAGTACTTC

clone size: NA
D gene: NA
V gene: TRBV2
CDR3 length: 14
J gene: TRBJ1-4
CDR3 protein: CASSYTGWNEKLFF
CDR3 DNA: TGTGCCAGCAGCTATACAGGGTGGAATGAAAAACTGTTTTTT

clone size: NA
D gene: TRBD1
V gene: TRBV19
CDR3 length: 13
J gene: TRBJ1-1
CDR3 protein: CASTGDRDTEAFF
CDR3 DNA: TGTGCCAGTACGGGGGACAGGGACACTGAAGCTTTCTTT

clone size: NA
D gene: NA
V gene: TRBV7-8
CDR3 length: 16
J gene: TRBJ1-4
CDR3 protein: CASSLAGRGANEKLFF
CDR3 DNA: TGTGCCAGCAGCTTAGCAGGAAGGGGTGCTAATGAAAAACTGTTTTTT

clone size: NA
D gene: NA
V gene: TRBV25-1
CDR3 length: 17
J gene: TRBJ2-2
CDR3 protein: CASSEWGGHKNTGELFF
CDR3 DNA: TGTGCCAGCAGTGAATGGGGGGGACACAAGAACACCGGGGAGCTGTTTTTT

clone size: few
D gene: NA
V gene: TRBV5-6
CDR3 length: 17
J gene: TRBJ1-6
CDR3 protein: CASSPGTSGSYNSPLHF
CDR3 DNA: TGTGCCAGCAGCCCCGGGACATCAGGCTCCTATAATTCACCCCTCCACTTT

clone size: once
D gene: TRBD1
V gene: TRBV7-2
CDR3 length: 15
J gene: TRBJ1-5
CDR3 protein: CASSSTGGNNQPQHF
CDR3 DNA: TGTGCCAGCAGCTCGACAGGGGGGAACAATCAGCCCCAGCATTTT

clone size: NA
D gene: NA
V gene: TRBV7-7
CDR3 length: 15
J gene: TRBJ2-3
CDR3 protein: CASSPTTRDTDTQYF
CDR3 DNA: TGTGCCAGCAGCCCCACTACGCGGGACACAGATACGCAGTATTTT

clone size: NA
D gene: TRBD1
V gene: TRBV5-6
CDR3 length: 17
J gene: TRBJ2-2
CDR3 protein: CASSPLRRTGSTGELFF
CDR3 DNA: TGTGCCAGCAGCCCTCTACGACGGACAGGGAGCACCGGGGAGCTGTTTTTT

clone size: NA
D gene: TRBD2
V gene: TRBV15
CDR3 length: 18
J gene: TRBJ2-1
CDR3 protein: CATSRDRLGWEGHGGQFF
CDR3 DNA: TGTGCCACCAGCAGAGATCGCCTAGGGTGGGAGGGCCATGGTGGGCAGTTCTTC

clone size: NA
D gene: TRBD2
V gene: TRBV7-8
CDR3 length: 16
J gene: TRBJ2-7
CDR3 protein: CASSLAAGGITYEQYF
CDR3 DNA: TGTGCCAGCAGCTTAGCCGCGGGAGGAATAACCTACGAGCAGTACTTC

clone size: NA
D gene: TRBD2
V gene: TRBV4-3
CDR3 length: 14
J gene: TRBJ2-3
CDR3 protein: CATSGGQITDTQYF
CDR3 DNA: TGCGCCACTTCGGGGGGGCAAATCACAGATACGCAGTATTTT

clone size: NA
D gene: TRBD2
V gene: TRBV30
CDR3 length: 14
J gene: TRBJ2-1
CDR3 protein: CAWSGSGRENEQFF
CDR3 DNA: TGTGCCTGGAGTGGCTCAGGGAGGGAGAATGAGCAGTTCTTC

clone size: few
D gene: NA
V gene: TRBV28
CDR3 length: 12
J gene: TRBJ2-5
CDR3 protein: CASSWGPETQYF
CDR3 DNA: TGTGCCAGCAGTTGGGGCCCGGAGACCCAGTACTTC

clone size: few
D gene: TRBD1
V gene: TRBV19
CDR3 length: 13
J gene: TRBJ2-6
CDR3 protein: CASSWDRADVLTF
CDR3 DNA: TGTGCCAGTAGTTGGGACAGGGCCGACGTCCTGACTTTC

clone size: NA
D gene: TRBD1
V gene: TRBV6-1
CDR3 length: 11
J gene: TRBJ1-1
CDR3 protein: CASSYRGEAFF
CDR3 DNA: TGTGCCAGCAGTTACAGGGGTGAAGCTTTCTTT

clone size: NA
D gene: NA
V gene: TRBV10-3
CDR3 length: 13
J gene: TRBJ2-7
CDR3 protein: CAISLVGSYEQYF
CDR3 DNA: TGTGCCATCAGCCTAGTGGGCTCCTACGAGCAGTACTTC

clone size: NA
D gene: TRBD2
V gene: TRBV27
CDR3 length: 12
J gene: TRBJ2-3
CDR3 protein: CASSLTSGRIHF
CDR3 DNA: TGTGCCAGCAGTTTGACTAGCGGGAGAATACATTTT

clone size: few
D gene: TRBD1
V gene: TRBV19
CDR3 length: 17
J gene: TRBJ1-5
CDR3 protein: CASSIIQGNKGNQPQHF
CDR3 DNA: TGTGCCAGTAGTATTATACAGGGGAATAAGGGCAATCAGCCCCAGCATTTT

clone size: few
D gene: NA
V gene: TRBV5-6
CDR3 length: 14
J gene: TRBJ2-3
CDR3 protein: CASSFPTGTDTQYF
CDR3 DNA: TGTGCCAGCAGCTTTCCCACAGGCACAGATACGCAGTATTTT

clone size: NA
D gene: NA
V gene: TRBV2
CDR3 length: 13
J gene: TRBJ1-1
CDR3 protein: CASSEGRHYEAFF
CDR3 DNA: TGTGCCAGCAGTGAGGGGAGGCATTATGAAGCTTTCTTT

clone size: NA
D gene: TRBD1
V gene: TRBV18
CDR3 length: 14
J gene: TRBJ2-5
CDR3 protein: CASSPGQAEETQYF
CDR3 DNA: TGTGCCAGCTCGCCGGGACAGGCGGAAGAGACCCAGTACTTC

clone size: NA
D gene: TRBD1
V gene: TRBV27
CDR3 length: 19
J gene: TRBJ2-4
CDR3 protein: CASSLKGQGEWYAKNIQYF
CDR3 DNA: TGTGCCAGCAGTTTAAAGGGTCAGGGGGAGTGGTACGCCAAAAACATTCAGTACTTC

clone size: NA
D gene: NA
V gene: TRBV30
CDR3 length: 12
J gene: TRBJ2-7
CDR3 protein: CAWSQGSYEQYF
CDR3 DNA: TGTGCCTGGAGTCAGGGATCCTACGAGCAGTACTTC

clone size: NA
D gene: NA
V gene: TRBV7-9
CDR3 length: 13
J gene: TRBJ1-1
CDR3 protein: CASSSPPPEEAFF
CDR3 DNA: TGTGCCAGCAGCTCCCCTCCCCCCGAGGAAGCTTTCTTT

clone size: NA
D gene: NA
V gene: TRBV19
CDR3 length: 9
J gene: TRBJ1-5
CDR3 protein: CAGGQPQHF
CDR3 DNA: TGTGCCGGGGGGCAGCCCCAGCATTTT

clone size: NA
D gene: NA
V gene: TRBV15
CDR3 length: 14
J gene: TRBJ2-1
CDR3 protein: CATSDYVSYNEQFF
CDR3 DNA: TGTGCCACCAGCGACTACGTCTCCTACAATGAGCAGTTCTTC

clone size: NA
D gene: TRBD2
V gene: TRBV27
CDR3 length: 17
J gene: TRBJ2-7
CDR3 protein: CASSPRTSGRFGYEQYF
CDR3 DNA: TGTGCCAGCAGTCCCCGGACTAGCGGGAGGTTCGGCTACGAGCAGTACTTC

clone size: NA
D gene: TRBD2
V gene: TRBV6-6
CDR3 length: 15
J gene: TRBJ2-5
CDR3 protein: CASSYAGGPGETQYF
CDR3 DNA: TGTGCCAGCAGTTACGCGGGAGGGCCGGGAGAGACCCAGTACTTC

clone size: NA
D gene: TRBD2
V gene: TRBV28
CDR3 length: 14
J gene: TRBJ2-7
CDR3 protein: CASSLSGRSYEQYF
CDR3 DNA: TGTGCCAGCAGCCTTAGCGGGAGATCCTACGAGCAGTACTTC

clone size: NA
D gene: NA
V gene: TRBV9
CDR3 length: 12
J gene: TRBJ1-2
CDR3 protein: CASWRTGGGYTF
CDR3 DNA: TGTGCCAGCTGGAGGACCGGGGGTGGCTACACCTTC

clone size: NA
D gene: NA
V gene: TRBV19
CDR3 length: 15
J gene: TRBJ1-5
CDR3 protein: CASSSSGQGNQPQHF
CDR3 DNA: TGTGCCAGTAGTTCCTCGGGGCAGGGGAATCAGCCCCAGCATTTT

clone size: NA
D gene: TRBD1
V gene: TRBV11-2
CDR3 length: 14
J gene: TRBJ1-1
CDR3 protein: CASSPRQGYTEAFF
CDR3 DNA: TGTGCCAGCAGCCCTCGACAGGGCTACACTGAAGCTTTCTTT

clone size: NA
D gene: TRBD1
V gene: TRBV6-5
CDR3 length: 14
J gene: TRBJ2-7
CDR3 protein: CASSYSGQGYEQYF
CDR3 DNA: TGTGCCAGCAGTTACTCGGGACAGGGCTACGAGCAGTACTTC

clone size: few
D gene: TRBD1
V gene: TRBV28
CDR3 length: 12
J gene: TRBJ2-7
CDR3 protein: CASNYRGSEQYF
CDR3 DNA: TGTGCCAGCAATTACAGGGGTAGCGAGCAGTACTTC

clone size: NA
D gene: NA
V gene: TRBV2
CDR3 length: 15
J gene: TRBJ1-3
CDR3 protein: CASSSQVLSGNTIYF
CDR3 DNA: TGTGCCAGCAGTTCACAGGTTCTCTCTGGAAACACCATATATTTT

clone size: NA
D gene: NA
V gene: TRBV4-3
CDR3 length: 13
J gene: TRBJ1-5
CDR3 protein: CASSQNSNQPQHF
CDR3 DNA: TGCGCCAGCAGCCAAAACTCAAATCAGCCCCAGCATTTT

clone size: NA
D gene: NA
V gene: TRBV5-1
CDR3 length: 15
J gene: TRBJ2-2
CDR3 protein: CATQEKGAGTGELFF
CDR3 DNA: TGCGCCACCCAGGAAAAGGGGGCGGGGACCGGGGAGCTGTTTTTT

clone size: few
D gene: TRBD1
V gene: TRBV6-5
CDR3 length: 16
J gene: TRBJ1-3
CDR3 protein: CASSYRDREVGNTIYF
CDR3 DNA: TGTGCCAGCAGTTACCGGGACAGGGAGGTTGGAAACACCATATATTTT

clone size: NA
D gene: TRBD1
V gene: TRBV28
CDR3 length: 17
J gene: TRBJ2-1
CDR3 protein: CASSLWGTGSTYNEQFF
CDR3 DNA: TGTGCCAGCAGTTTATGGGGGACAGGGAGCACCTACAATGAGCAGTTCTTC

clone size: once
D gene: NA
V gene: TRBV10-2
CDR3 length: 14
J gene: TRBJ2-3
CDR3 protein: CASRDYLSTDTQYF
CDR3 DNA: TGCGCCAGCAGGGACTATCTTAGCACAGATACGCAGTATTTT

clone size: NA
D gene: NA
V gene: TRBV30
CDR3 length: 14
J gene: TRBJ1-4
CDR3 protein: CAWSRGRIDEKLFF
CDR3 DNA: TGTGCCTGGAGTAGAGGGAGAATTGATGAAAAACTGTTTTTT

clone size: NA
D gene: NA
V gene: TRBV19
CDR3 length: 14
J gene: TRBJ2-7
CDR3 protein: CASAPAVISYEQYF
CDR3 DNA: TGTGCCAGTGCCCCAGCGGTGATCTCCTACGAGCAGTACTTC